The T cell receptor beta chain described here comes from a study of graft-versus-host responses after intestinal transplantation. Background on the study: Each recipient received anti-thymocyte globulin induction, then tacrolimus and steroids for about 3 years.

Data came from immunoSEQ multiplex PCR; TCRdb stores just in-frame clones and leaves some out. Found here are 80,000 to 90,000 clones, roughly nine tenths of them singletons; the top ten hold around 0.11%. This CDR3 spans 15 amino acids. With V trimmed by 5 bases and J by 2 bases, 5 bases remained unmatched. Germline values: CDR1 SGHVT, CDR2 SQSDAQ. Whole-study results and caveats: Detected in recipient marrow were GvH clones, some of which were first observed in ileum or blood. Graft-donor T cell macrochimerism coincided with high graft-versus-host to host-versus-graft clonal ratios in allografts.

A word on this clone: Its specificity is not known.

This TCR was recovered from a human donor who received an intestinal transplant. Sequences were derived from unstimulated CD4+ T cells sorted from spleen or lymph node cells, sampled before intestinal transplant. This rearrangement joins TRBV7-4 to TRBJ2-5; 10 nucleotides agree with TRBD2. CDR3 region: CASSQGLAHQETQYF. CDR3 nucleotide sequence: TGTGCCAGCAGCCAGGGACTAGCGCATCAAGAGACCCAGTACTTC.